This TCR beta chain was documented in a study of blood T cell repertoires in COVID-19. How the authors handled the data: Estimated nucleated cell counts came from reference gene primer amplification. TCRdb's copy holds only in-frame clones and misses some; the assay was immunoSEQ multiplex PCR. That table supplies the V and J calls and clone size; D and trimming were determined from the DNA. The repertoire holds roughly 150,000 clones, approximately 91% seen once, with about 2% in the top ten. The CDR3 sequence is 13 residues long. The junction had 4 bases not matched to a gene; V was cut back by 0 bases and J by 11 bases. The germline V gene has CDR1 SGDLS and CDR2 YYNGEE.

Sequencing was done on a sample of peripheral blood. The TCR originated in a man aged 18 to 30 with acute or convalescent COVID-19. The gene calls are TRBV9 and TRBJ1-1; 10 bases agree with TRBD1. CDR3 amino acids: CASSVETGGWAFF. CDR3 bases: TGTGCCAGCAGCGTAGAGACAGGGGGCTGGGCTTTCTTT.